This entry describes one T cell receptor beta chain. Its antigen remains unidentified. The sample holds no much larger clone one base away, and base qualities are not on file. The sample is drawn from a study of a mutant IDH1 vaccine in newly diagnosed glioma (TCRdb year 2021). For context, the study as a whole: In the chemotherapy-containing groups, vaccination started alongside temozolomide cycles, whereas in patients who had radiotherapy alone it started 4-6 weeks after radiotherapy. Prior to enrollment, patients had been given standard therapy consisting of radiotherapy alone, temozolomide alone, or radiochemotherapy with temozolomide, with the combination given to most patients. Peripheral blood samples were drawn at six visits, namely V03 (baseline), V05, V07, V10, V12 and V13. The week-35 safety follow-up was designated visit V12, and the week-47 end of study was designated visit V13. Of the 32 patients who were treated, around 62% were male and approximately 40% were female, and the mean age was around 43 years. For exploratory analyses, longitudinal TCRB deep sequencing was carried out in under 30 treated patients wherever samples were available. Summary of the overall study and its limitations: Pseudoprogression appeared unrelated to alterations in the top peripheral T cell clonotypes detected by TCRB sequencing. The authors stated that sample limitations prevented analyses of patient blood samples from being reproduced. Selection of PBMC samples for TCRB deep sequencing was based on availability. Across multiple MHC alleles, vaccine-induced immune responses were seen in around 94% of patients.

The meaning of the sample's time point label: week 47, end of study. Each vaccine dose, consisting of 300 ug of a 20-mer mutant IDH1 peptide in Montanide, was administered subcutaneously with topical imiquimod. Eight vaccinations were administered to patients in weeks 1, 3, 5, 7, 11, 15, 19 and 23, corresponding to visits V03 through V10. All donors had newly diagnosed IDH1-mutant astrocytomas of WHO grade 3 or 4 that showed loss of nuclear ATRX. The samples were drawn from NOA16, a multicentre, single-arm, open-label phase I trial in Germany that tested a mutant IDH1 peptide vaccine in humans for the first time. Genomic DNA for TCRB sequencing was extracted from EDTA blood using the DNeasy Blood and Tissue Kit. The library came from the immunoSEQ multiplex PCR assay. Rearranged TCR beta chain sequences were amplified using the hsTCRB Kit according to the manufacturer's protocol. Sequencing of TCRB libraries was carried out on an Illumina MiSeq. The study's own analysis went as follows. Demultiplexing, trimming and gene mapping were performed with the kit vendor's proprietary platform. TCRdb holds this immuneACCESS table with in-frame rearrangements only. Some clones are missing; in checked studies, unresolved V genes explain under half, and the rest has no known cause. V and J calls plus clone size are reproduced from that table; the DNA served to infer D and trimming. The sample table records about 83,000 clones; around four fifths of these occur just once. The leading ten clones occupy roughly 5.6% of the sample.

Reading from cysteine to phenylalanine, the CDR3 counts 15 amino acids. Only the CDR3 part of the read is kept: 45 bases, read in frame from the first base. The germline V end is reduced by 4 bases and the J end by 5 bases; junction bases left unmatched: 7. The germline V gene sets CDR1 to SGHTA and CDR2 to FQGNSA. The sample was PBMCs, taken from a glioma patient whose treatment included an IDH1 peptide vaccine. In this chain, TRBV7-2 is recombined with TRBJ2-3; 9 of the junction bases match TRBD1. The sequence was collected from a middle-aged man with glioma. For the CDR3, the sequence is CASSSTGGNVDTQYF. The nucleotide sequence reads as follows: TGTGCCAGCAGCTCGACAGGGGGGAATGTAGATACGCAGTATTTT.